Shown below are 14 T cell receptor beta chains from a single sample sequenced in a study of cytomegalovirus exposure and HLA in healthy donors (dated by TCRdb to 2017 to 2019). Library prep was done by the immunoSEQ multiplex PCR assay. A mixture of 60 forward primers for TCR Vbeta segments and 13 reverse primers for TCR Jbeta segments was used in the multiplex PCR. What TCRdb holds here is the immuneACCESS table cut down to in-frame rearrangements. Part of the clones is not present; checked against another copy, under half of the missing clones reflect an unresolved V gene, and the others are unexplained. The sample table lists 100,000 to 150,000 clones, roughly 66% of them with a count of one. The top ten constitute approximately 4.8% of the sample. Sequencing was performed on PBMCs. Source of these receptors: a man aged 55 to 69 in good health and CMV-seropositive.

This clone was found a few times. The chain couples TRBV5-1 to TRBJ1-1; 7 bases map to TRBD1. CDR3 length equals 14 residues. The germline V gene encodes CDR1 SGHRS and CDR2 YFSETQ. The V and J ends lost 4 bases and 5 bases, in that order; junction bases with no gene match: 8. CDR3 loop: CASSVELQGTEAFF. CDR3 bases: TGCGCCAGCAGCGTTGAACTACAGGGGACTGAAGCTTTCTTT.

The chain couples TRBV5-4 to TRBJ2-3; unclear D gene. Per germline, CDR1 SGHNT and CDR2 YYREEE (reference sequence). The CDR3 length is 14 residues. V was clipped by 2 bases and J by 2 bases, with 9 bases between them. The CDR3 is CASSFVRYTDTQYF. As DNA, the CDR3 is TGTGCCAGCAGCTTTGTGCGATACACAGATACGCAGTATTTT.

The rearrangement uses TRBV5-4 and TRBJ2-7, with a possible D match to TRBD1 (5 bases). The germline gives CDR1 SGHNT, CDR2 YYREEE (reference sequence). This CDR3 spans 16 amino acids. V was shortened by 4 bases and J by 0 bases, with 17 bases between the two germline ends. The CDR3 region has the DNA TGTGCCAGCAGCCCAAGAAGGACACTTACCTCCTACGAGCAGTACTTC. Amino acid sequence: CASSPRRTLTSYEQYF.

The V and J genes are TRBV18 and TRBJ2-7; D uncertain. Germline loops: CDR1 KGHSH, CDR2 LQKENI. The CDR3 length is 14 residues. The V end was cut by 3 bases, the J end by 2 bases, with 11 bases between. The chain's CDR3 is CASSPEAFTYEQYF. Written as DNA, the CDR3 is TGTGCCAGCTCACCTGAAGCCTTCACCTACGAGCAGTACTTC.

In its sample, this clone was seen a few times. The rearrangement uses TRBV7-2 and TRBJ2-7; no reliable D call. Trimming removed 6 bases from V and 2 bases from J, with 17 bases in between. In germline, CDR1 is SGHTA, CDR2 FQGNSA. This CDR3 is 15 amino acids long. DNA for the CDR3: TGTGCCAGCAGAAAAGACTTAGCTAACCCCTACGAGCAGTACTTC. Translating gives CASRKDLANPYEQYF. Together with reference TRBV7-2 and TRBJ2-7, the CDR3 gives the full variable domain: GAGVSQSPSNKVTEKGKDVELRCDPISGHTALYWYRQSLGQGLEFLIYFQGNSAPDKSGLPSDRFSAERTGGSVSTLTIQRTQQEDSAVYLCASRKDLANPYEQYFGPGTRLTVT.

This clone was counted between two and nine times. The chain is built from TRBV19 and TRBJ2-2; D perhaps matches TRBD2 (6 bases). Germline assignment: CDR1 LNHDA and CDR2 SQIVND (reference sequence). The CDR3 runs to 18 residues. The ends were cut back, 7 bases at V and 0 bases at J, with 21 bases in the middle. The DNA of the CDR3 is TGTGCCAGTACCTCCCTTCGAACGGGGGAGACGAACACCGGGGAGCTGTTTTTT. It yields the protein CASTSLRTGETNTGELFF.

This rearrangement joins TRBV7-8 to TRBJ1-5; D is undetermined. Between the trimmed V and J ends, which lost 7 bases and 4 bases, there was a span of 11 bases. Germline CDR1 reads SGHVS; CDR2 reads FQNEAQ. The CDR3 spans 13 residues. CDR3 sequence reads: CASTKLINQPQHF. The CDR3, as DNA: TGTGCCAGCACAAAACTGATTAATCAGCCCCAGCATTTT.

A few counts support this clone. This chain uses TRBV2 with TRBJ2-1; a weak D match, TRBD1 (7 bases). Germline-derived CDR1 and CDR2 are SNHLY and FYNNEI. The V end lost 8 bases, the J end lost 3 bases, and 17 bases lay between the germline ends. There are 15 residues in the CDR3. CDR3 nucleotides: TGTGCCAGCTCTAAGGAGGGACAGAGCTACAATGAGCAGTTCTTC. Translating gives CASSKEGQSYNEQFF.

This clone was seen a few times. This chain joins TRBV6-1 and TRBJ2-7; D remains ambiguous. The CDR3 length is 14 residues. The V and J ends lost 7 bases and 1 base respectively, with 14 bases between them. CDR1 and CDR2 from the germline V gene are MNHNS and SASEGT. CDR3 region: CASNLDLESYEQYF. The CDR3 DNA reads TGTGCCAGCAATTTAGATTTAGAATCCTACGAGCAGTACTTC.

This clone was detected only once. The rearrangement uses TRBV7-8 and TRBJ1-2; TRBD1 matches at 7 bases. Germline CDR1 reads SGHVS; CDR2 reads FQNEAQ. Trimming at V came to 6 bases and at J to 0 bases, leaving 10 bases not matched to a gene. This CDR3 has 16 amino acids. DNA of the CDR3: TGTGCCAGCAGTTCCGGGACAGAGATTTCTAACTATGGCTACACCTTC. It is translated as CASSSGTEISNYGYTF.

The V gene is TRBV28, the J gene TRBJ2-7; TRBD1 matches 7 bases. The ends lost 8 bases at V and 1 base at J; junction bases unmatched: 11. The CDR3 sequence is 15 residues long. CDR1 and CDR2 from the germline V gene are MDHEN and SYDVKM. The CDR3, as DNA: TGTGCCAGCCTACCTCCCGGCAGGGGGTCCTACGAGCAGTACTTC. Amino acid sequence: CASLPPGRGSYEQYF.

This chain uses TRBV7-2 with TRBJ2-5; 7 bases map to TRBD2. Germline trimming cut 4 bases from V and 5 bases from J; bases unmatched to any gene: 16. The CDR3 spans 17 residues. The germline CDR1 and CDR2 sequences are SGHTA and FQGNSA. The CDR3 reads CASSSRPGAGGKETQYF. As DNA, the CDR3 is TGTGCCAGCAGCTCCCGGCCCGGTGCCGGGGGGAAGGAGACCCAGTACTTC. The full variable domain, with the rest looked up from reference TRBV7-2 and TRBJ2-5, is GAGVSQSPSNKVTEKGKDVELRCDPISGHTALYWYRQSLGQGLEFLIYFQGNSAPDKSGLPSDRFSAERTGGSVSTLTIQRTQQEDSAVYLCASSSRPGAGGKETQYFGPGTRLLVL.

The J gene is TRBJ2-2, the V gene TRBV5-1; 8 nucleotides match TRBD2. CDR1 and CDR2 from the germline V gene are SGHRS and YFSETQ. The CDR3 covers 15 residues. With V trimmed by 1 base and J by 7 bases, 6 bases remained unmatched. The CDR3 is CASSLLSGGHGELFF. The CDR3 DNA follows: TGCGCCAGCAGCTTGCTCAGCGGGGGCCACGGGGAGCTGTTTTTT.

V is TRBV5-1 and J is TRBJ1-4; D perhaps matches TRBD1 (5 bases). Trimming cost V 0 bases and J 4 bases, with 10 bases left between them. Per germline, CDR1 SGHRS and CDR2 YFSETQ. This CDR3 spans 15 amino acids. CDR3 coding DNA: TGCGCCAGCAGCTTGGAAGGGGCCCGTAATGAAAAACTGTTTTTT. Translating gives CASSLEGARNEKLFF.